These 10 T cell receptor beta chains originate from one sample sequenced in a study of cytomegalovirus exposure and HLA in healthy donors. Both 60 Vbeta primers and 13 Jbeta primers went into the PCR. Sequencing used immunoSEQ multiplex PCR; TCRdb keeps in-frame clones, though not all of them. The table has about 110,000 clones, less than 80% seen once. The sequenced sample consisted of PBMCs. The receptors were sampled from a man younger than 45 in good health and CMV-seronegative.

The CDR3, as DNA: TGTGCCAGCAGCCAGCGACTAGGACGACGCGGGAATGAGCAGTTCTTC. It codes for CASSQRLGRRGNEQFF. The genes are TRBV4-2 and TRBJ2-1, with D possibly TRBD2 on 6 matching bases. CDR1 is LGHNA, CDR2 YNFKEQ, per germline. This CDR3 spans 16 amino acids. With 3 bases removed from V and 7 bases from J, the gap between germline ends came to 19 bases.

The chain joins TRBV7-9 to TRBJ2-1; 11 bases match TRBD2. The germline CDR1 and CDR2 sequences are SEHNR and FQNEAQ (reference sequence). The V gene end was trimmed by 0 bases and the J gene end by 0 bases; junction bases not matched to a gene: 7. The CDR3 is 19 amino acids. The CDR3 sequence is CASSLASGRALTSYNEQFF. DNA of the CDR3: TGTGCCAGCAGCTTAGCTAGCGGGAGGGCCTTAACCTCCTACAATGAGCAGTTCTTC.

The rearrangement uses TRBV5-1 and TRBJ2-7; TRBD1 matches at 9 bases. The trim removed 1 base at V and 4 bases at J, leaving 6 bases unmatched. The CDR3 covers 15 residues. The germline gives CDR1 SGHRS, CDR2 YFSETQ. The CDR3 sequence is CASSLQGQGTYEQYF. The CDR3 region has the DNA TGCGCCAGCAGCTTGCAGGGACAGGGAACGTACGAGCAGTACTTC.

V gene TRBV28 combines with J gene TRBJ2-7; TRBD2 might be the D (6 bases). Deletions cut 5 bases from V and 2 bases from J, with 25 bases between. Looked up from germline, CDR1 is MDHEN and CDR2 is SYDVKM. This CDR3 is 18 amino acids long. The CDR3 here is CASSTNLLSGSPTYEQYF. DNA for the CDR3: TGTGCCAGCAGTACGAACCTACTTAGCGGTTCTCCGACCTACGAGCAGTACTTC.

This sequence joins TRBV30 and TRBJ2-3, with D possibly matching TRBD1 (6 bases). V dropped 5 bases and J dropped 6 bases, with 12 bases sitting between them. CDR1 is GTSNPN, CDR2 SVGIG, per germline (reference sequence). This CDR3 spans 12 amino acids. CDR3: CAWAGTIDTQYF. As DNA, the CDR3 is TGTGCCTGGGCCGGGACAATCGATACGCAGTATTTT.

V is TRBV7-8 and J is TRBJ1-3; no clear D gene. The CDR3 extends over 15 amino acids. V shed 5 bases and J shed 0 bases, with 11 bases lying between them. Germline values: CDR1 SGHVS, CDR2 FQNEAQ. The CDR3 DNA reads as TGTGCCAGCAGCGGAAGACACGGCTCTGGAAACACCATATATTTT. This codes for CASSGRHGSGNTIYF.

The CDR3 nucleotides read TGTGCCACCAGCAGAGATCGAGTGAGGCTAGCGGGGGCCTACGAGCAGTACTTC. This sequence encodes CATSRDRVRLAGAYEQYF. The chain uses TRBV15 and TRBJ2-7; 10 nucleotides match TRBD2. Losses at the gene ends were 0 bases for V and 2 bases for J; bases not matched to a gene: 10. The germline V gene has CDR1 LNHNV and CDR2 YYDKDF (reference sequence). The CDR3 length is 18 residues.

This clone was counted a few times. The chain carries TRBV7-5 and TRBJ2-6; no check of the table's D call, TRBD1, against the DNA was made. TRBV7-5 is deemed a pseudogene. This CDR3 spans 19 amino acids. The DNA of the CDR3 is TGTGTCAGAAGCTTGGGGATGGGACAGGGGGCGAAAGGGGCCAACGTCCTGACTTTC. Translating it yields CVRSLGMGQGAKGANVLTF.

This clone was detected a few times. The chain combines TRBV29-1 with TRBJ2-3; D not certain. The ends were cut back, 3 bases at V and 2 bases at J, with 6 bases in the middle. The CDR3 is 12 amino acids. The germline V gene has CDR1 SQVTM and CDR2 ANQGSEA. The CDR3 DNA reads as TGCAGCGTTGACCAGTACACAGATACGCAGTATTTT. This gives the protein CSVDQYTDTQYF.

The chain is built from TRBV19 and TRBJ1-5; possibly TRBD1 for D (6 bases). V lost 8 bases, J lost 4 bases, and 21 bases lay in between. Germline V gene lookup returns CDR1 LNHDA and CDR2 SQIVND (reference sequence). The CDR3 is made up of 16 amino acids. The CDR3 sequence is CASLGNAQGDNQPQHF. CDR3 in DNA: TGTGCCAGTTTGGGGAATGCACAGGGTGATAATCAGCCCCAGCATTTT.